These T cell receptor beta chains were read from a single sample in a study of T cell repertoires in cytomegalovirus infection. TCRdb re-derived calls from the reads in MiXCR, one entry per CDR3 protein. The sample has about 770,000 distinct CDR3 sequences; 29% are singletons. Antigen specificity for these receptors is unknown. The starting material was cultured CD8+ T cells from PBMCs, obtained from culture after CMV antigen stimulation. Source of these receptors: a human donor in good health (CMV status not recorded). Some clones in this sample may be carry-over from other donors' samples. The CDR3 runs from the conserved cysteine through the conserved F or W.

v_call,j_call,cdr3_aa
TRBV19,TRBJ1-5,CASSRSVGGPDQPQHF
TRBV5-6,TRBJ2-1,CASSLALAGANEQFF
TRBV10-3,TRBJ2-2,CAIRTGSTGELFF
TRBV6-5,TRBJ1-1,CASSTPGRLDTEAFF
TRBV6-6,TRBJ1-1,CASTWTGAEAFF
TRBV5-1,TRBJ2-7,CASSFRDGAYEQYF
TRBV12-3/TRBV12-4,TRBJ2-1,CASSTPGQGGHEQFF
TRBV12-3/TRBV12-4,TRBJ2-1,CASNFGGSSYNEQFF
TRBV19,TRBJ1-4,CASRRAVITNEKLFF
TRBV7-6,TRBJ2-5,CASSLAGWVSGETQYF
TRBV7-8,TRBJ1-1,CASSRKGVNTEAFF
TRBV13,TRBJ1-2,CASSQKGLYGYTF